A single sample is the source of the 26 T cell receptor beta chains below, sequenced in a study of T-cell memory formation after mild COVID-19 (dated by TCRdb to the early 2020s). Library prep was done by 5' RACE. This sample was sequenced with an Illumina NovaSeq 6000. TCRdb handled the public reads itself, with Q25 trimming in fastp and clone calling in MiXCR, and kept productive beta chains. Each CDR3 protein appears once, grouped with its most common genes and DNA. The sample profile shows roughly 400,000 distinct CDR3 sequences; around 17% of them were found once. Of the sample, 20% to 25% is held by the ten largest clones. Sequenced input: PBMCs or a T cell subset sorted from them (not recorded which). The receptors here all came from a man between 18 and 35 years old who had mild COVID-19 (a few samples of this study predate the infection). The sample titles of this study are shuffled in the database, so cell type and time point are left out; the donor was told from shared clones.

This clonotype was seen a few times. The chain is built from TRBV5-1 and TRBJ2-5; tentatively, D is TRBD1 or TRBD2 (5 bases each). The CDR3 totals 13 residues. Germline V gives CDR1 SGHRS, CDR2 YFSETQ. With 4 bases removed from V and 4 bases from J, the gap between germline ends came to 11 bases. CDR3 in amino acids: CASSPGAGETQYF. The CDR3 nucleotides read TGCGCCAGCAGCCCCGGGGCGGGAGAGACCCAGTACTTC.

This clonotype turned up a few times. The rearrangement uses TRBV20-1 and TRBJ2-7; no clear D. Germline assignment: CDR1 DFQATT and CDR2 SNEGSKA (reference sequence). V was shortened by 3 bases and J by 4 bases, with 16 bases between the two germline ends. The CDR3 extends over 14 amino acids. The CDR3 is CSARHPVIGYEQYF. The CDR3 coding sequence is TGCAGTGCTAGGCACCCAGTCATAGGGTACGAGCAGTACTTC.

This rearrangement joins TRBV27 to TRBJ2-7; D not certain. Trimming shortened V by 5 bases and J by 3 bases, and 17 bases separated the two germline ends. The germline CDR1 and CDR2 sequences are MNHEY and SMNVEV (reference sequence). The CDR3 loop spans 15 amino acids. DNA for the CDR3: TGTGCCAGCAGTCCCTCGGTGGGCCTTATCTACGAGCAGTACGTC. Its translation is CASSPSVGLIYEQYV.

The V gene is TRBV4-3, the J gene TRBJ2-1, with 7 positions matching TRBD1. Germline V gives CDR1 LGHNA, CDR2 YSLEER. The CDR3 consists of 13 residues. V shed 1 base, J shed 12 bases, and the junction held 6 bases outside the gene matches. The CDR3 region is CASSQGWGQLQFF. Written as DNA, the CDR3 is TGCGCCAGCAGCCAAGGGTGGGGACAGCTGCAGTTCTTC.

The rearrangement joins TRBV6-5 to TRBJ1-3, with D unclear. Germline CDR1 and CDR2: MNHEY and SVGAGI. The CDR3 length is 17 residues. V lost 0 bases and J 0 bases, leaving 12 bases between the germline ends. CDR3 sequence (DNA): TGTGCCAGCAGTTACTCGTCGGCATCTCCCTCTGGAAACACCATATATTTT. It codes for CASSYSSASPSGNTIYF.

The genes are TRBV12-3 or TRBV12-4 and TRBJ2-1, with D perhaps TRBD1 or TRBD2 (5 bases each). The V gene lost 5 bases and the J gene lost 6 bases, with 11 bases spanning the gap. The CDR3 has 13 residues. The CDR3 DNA follows: TGTGCCAGCAGTGGCCGGGACCGCAATGAGCAGTTCTTC. Protein product: CASSGRDRNEQFF.

This clonotype was counted only a few times. This sequence joins TRBV2 and TRBJ1-1; 8 nucleotides align to TRBD1. V lost 5 bases and J lost 5; bases outside the gene matches: 4. The CDR3 runs to 13 residues. Germline V gene data show CDR1 as SNHLY and CDR2 as FYNNEI. CDR3 in DNA: TGTGCCAGCAGTCCGACAGGGGCTACTGAAGCTTTCTTT. Translated: CASSPTGATEAFF.

This clonotype was seen ten or more times. This chain uses TRBV11-2 with TRBJ2-7, with D unclear. Germline V gives CDR1 SGHAT, CDR2 FQNNGV. CDR3 length: 14 residues. V lost 0 bases and J lost 3, with 9 bases in between. The CDR3 reads CASSLEAGFYEQYV. CDR3 sequence (DNA): TGTGCCAGCAGCTTAGAGGCAGGATTCTACGAGCAGTACGTC.

This chain connects TRBV28 to TRBJ1-4, with no clear D. The CDR3 covers 15 residues. Germline loops: CDR1 MDHEN, CDR2 SYDVKM. The germline V and J ends were trimmed by 5 bases and 4 bases, with 14 bases remaining between them. The CDR3 is CASSVVDYGNEKLFF. In DNA, the CDR3 is TGTGCCAGCAGTGTAGTAGACTATGGTAATGAAAAACTGTTTTTT.

This clonotype was detected only a few times. V usage is TRBV20-1 and J usage is TRBJ2-4, with 10 bases fitting TRBD1. CDR1 DFQATT and CDR2 SNEGSKA come from the germline V gene (reference sequence). Trimming cost V 6 bases and J 5 bases; bases outside gene matches: 7. The CDR3 has 14 amino acids. CDR3 DNA sequence: TGCAGTGCCGCGCGCGGGACAGGGGAAAACATTCAGTACTTC. Its protein is CSAARGTGENIQYF.

The sample holds a few counts of this clonotype. V usage is TRBV7-8 and J usage is TRBJ1-4; no definite D call. CDR3 length: 16 amino acids. With 1 base removed from V and 11 bases from J, the gap between germline ends came to 20 bases. The V gene's germline CDR1 is SGHVS and CDR2 FQNEAQ. The DNA for the CDR3 is TGTGCCAGCAGCTTAGGACGGCTAACCTTAATGAGGAAACTGTTTTTT. Its protein product is CASSLGRLTLMRKLFF.

This clonotype was observed a handful of times. The chain carries TRBV7-2 and TRBJ1-3; D not resolved. The germline V gene encodes CDR1 SGHTA and CDR2 FQGNSA. This CDR3 comprises 14 residues. V was pared by 3 bases and J by 3 bases, with 9 bases between. The CDR3 DNA reads TGTGCCAGCAGCTTCGGAGGGATTGGAAACACCATATATTTT. Translated, it gives CASSFGGIGNTIYF.

This sequence joins TRBV7-2 and TRBJ2-3; 8 positions agree with TRBD2. The CDR3 loop spans 18 amino acids. CDR1 is SGHTA and CDR2 is FQGNSA in the germline V gene. The ends lost 2 bases at V and 2 bases at J; junction bases unmatched: 12. The CDR3 protein is CASSLTGGAREDTDTQYF. In DNA form, the CDR3 reads TGTGCCAGCAGCTTAACCGGGGGGGCTAGGGAGGACACAGATACGCAGTATTTT.

The table lists this clonotype with a few counts. The rearrangement joins TRBV5-1 to TRBJ2-7; D is ambiguous. This CDR3 is built from 15 residues. Trimming pared 4 bases from V and 1 base from J, leaving 15 bases between. CDR1 is SGHRS, CDR2 YFSETQ, per germline. The CDR3 nucleotides read TGCGCCAGCAGCGAAAAGTCCGGGTCGTCCTACGAGCAGTACTTC. Amino acid sequence: CASSEKSGSSYEQYF.

The chain uses TRBV27 and TRBJ2-5; 9 positions match TRBD2. CDR1 and CDR2 from the germline V gene are MNHEY and SMNVEV (reference sequence). This CDR3 is 15 amino acids long. V trimming: 5 bases; J trimming: 5 bases; junction bases outside the gene matches: 9. CDR3 sequence: CASSGGLAVGETQYF. CDR3 DNA sequence: TGTGCCAGCAGTGGGGGACTAGCAGTAGGGGAGACCCAGTACTTC.

The chain recombines TRBV7-9 with TRBJ2-7, with D possibly TRBD1 on 6 matching bases. Germline CDR1 and CDR2: SEHNR and FQNEAQ (reference sequence). The CDR3 spans 17 residues. V lost 3 bases, J lost 3 bases, and 21 bases lay in between. The CDR3 bases are TGTGCCAGCAGCTTCACCAGGGGTGTAAAGGCGTACTACGAGCAGTACTTC. This sequence encodes CASSFTRGVKAYYEQYF.

The V and J genes are TRBV20-1 and TRBJ2-5; 8 bases map to TRBD2. The CDR3 is made up of 12 amino acids. J was trimmed by 5 bases and V by 5 bases; bases with no gene match: 4. Germline-derived CDR1 and CDR2 are DFQATT and SNEGSKA (reference sequence). CDR3 DNA: TGCAGTGCTCGACTAGCGTATGAGACCCAGTACTTC. It translates to CSARLAYETQYF.

The chain employs TRBV7-2 and TRBJ2-3; no clear D. The CDR3 totals 15 residues. Trimming removed 0 bases from V and 0 bases from J, with 7 bases in between. Germline CDR1 reads SGHTA; CDR2 reads FQGNSA. CDR3 DNA sequence: TGTGCCAGCAGCTTAGCTGCGGTTAGCACAGATACGCAGTATTTT. Its protein is CASSLAAVSTDTQYF.

J is TRBJ1-1 and V is TRBV5-1; 8 bases map to TRBD1. Germline V lookup: CDR1 SGHRS, CDR2 YFSETQ. V gave up 0 bases and J gave up 2 bases; unmatched junction bases: 6. This CDR3 comprises 16 residues. The CDR3 here is CASSLAVTGENTEAFF. The CDR3 region has the DNA TGCGCCAGCAGCTTGGCCGTGACAGGGGAAAACACTGAAGCTTTCTTT.

The sample holds a few counts of this clonotype. V is TRBV4-2 and J is TRBJ2-3; D is undetermined. CDR1 and CDR2 (germline): LGHNA, YNFKEQ. The ends were cut back, 1 base at V and 4 bases at J, with 12 bases in the middle. The CDR3 runs 15 residues. The CDR3 sequence is CASSQARAGPDTQYF. DNA of the CDR3: TGTGCCAGCAGCCAAGCTAGGGCAGGTCCAGATACGCAGTATTTT.

This clonotype has a handful of counts. CDR3 sequence reads: CSVGTDSSYEQYF. CDR3 sequence (DNA): TGCAGCGTGGGGACGGACAGCTCCTACGAGCAGTACTTC. V usage is TRBV29-1 and J usage is TRBJ2-7, with a weak D call TRBD1 (6 bases). The germline gives CDR1 SQVTM, CDR2 ANQGSEA. V shed 6 bases and J shed 0 bases, with 12 bases lying between them. There are 13 residues in the CDR3.

The V call is TRBV6-5, the J call TRBJ2-4; 9 bases are shared with TRBD1. V shed 1 base and J 1 base; nucleotides not matched to a gene: 5. This CDR3 has 17 residues. Germline V gives CDR1 MNHEY, CDR2 SVGAGI. CDR3 region: CASSYLGTGTAKNIQYF. CDR3 DNA: TGTGCCAGCAGTTACTTGGGGACAGGGACCGCCAAAAACATTCAGTACTTC.

This clonotype has a handful of counts. The chain joins TRBV7-9 to TRBJ2-5; D is unclear. Trimming cost V 3 bases and J 0 bases, with 11 bases left between them. The CDR3 covers 15 residues. Germline values: CDR1 SEHNR, CDR2 FQNEAQ (reference sequence). CDR3 loop: CASSLSGRNQETQYF. The CDR3 DNA reads as TGTGCCAGCAGCTTGAGTGGGCGGAACCAAGAGACCCAGTACTTC. Complete variable domain (other parts from reference TRBV7-9 and TRBJ2-5): DTGVSQNPRHKITKRGQNVTFRCDPISEHNRLYWYRQTLGQGPEFLTYFQNEAQLEKSRLLSDRFSAERPKGSFSTLEIQRTEQGDSAMYLCASSLSGRNQETQYFGPGTRLLVL.

The rearrangement uses TRBV6-2 or TRBV6-3 and TRBJ1-5; a weak D match, TRBD1 (6 bases). Trimming shortened V by 6 bases and J by 9 bases, and 12 bases separated the two germline ends. Germline V gives CDR1 MNHEY, CDR2 SVGEGT. This CDR3 has 12 amino acids. The CDR3 loop is CASSPGVGPQHF. The CDR3 nucleotides are TGTGCCAGCAGCCCAGGGGTAGGGCCCCAGCATTTT.

The chain employs TRBV20-1 and TRBJ1-1; D possibly corresponds to TRBD1 (6 bases). The CDR3 totals 12 residues. Trimming removed 2 bases at V and 4 bases at J, with 8 bases between. Germline V lookup: CDR1 DFQATT, CDR2 SNEGSKA (reference sequence). The CDR3 coding sequence is TGCAGTGCTAGACGGGGGGCCACTGAAGCTTTCTTT. Translated, it gives CSARRGATEAFF.

V is TRBV7-6 and J is TRBJ1-1, with 9 bases lining up with TRBD1. The CDR3 runs 18 residues. Germline CDR1 reads SGHVS; CDR2 reads FNYEAQ. The trim removed 2 bases at V and 0 bases at J, leaving 10 bases unmatched. For the CDR3, the DNA is TGTGCCAGCAGCTTACGGATGCCGGGACAGGGAATGAACACTGAAGCTTTCTTT. Amino acids: CASSLRMPGQGMNTEAFF.